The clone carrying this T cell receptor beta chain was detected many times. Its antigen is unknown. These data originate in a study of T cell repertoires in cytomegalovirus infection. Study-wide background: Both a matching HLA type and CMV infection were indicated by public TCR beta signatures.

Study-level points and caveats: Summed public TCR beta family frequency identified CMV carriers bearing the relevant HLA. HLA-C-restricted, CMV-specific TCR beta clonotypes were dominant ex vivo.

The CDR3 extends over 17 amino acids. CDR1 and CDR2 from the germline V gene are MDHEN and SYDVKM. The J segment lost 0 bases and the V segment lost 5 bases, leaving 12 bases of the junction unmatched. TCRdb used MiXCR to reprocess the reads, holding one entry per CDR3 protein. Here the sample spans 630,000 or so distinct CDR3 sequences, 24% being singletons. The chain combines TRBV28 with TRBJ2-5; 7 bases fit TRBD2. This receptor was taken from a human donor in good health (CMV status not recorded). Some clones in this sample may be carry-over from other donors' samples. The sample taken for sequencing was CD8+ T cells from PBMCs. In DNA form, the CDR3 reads TGTGCCAGCAGTCCTCCCCTCGGGCGGGGGAACCAAGAGACCCAGTACTTC. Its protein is CASSPPLGRGNQETQYF. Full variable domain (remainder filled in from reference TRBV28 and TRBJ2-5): DVKVTQSSRYLVKRTGEKVFLECVQDMDHENMFWYRQDPGLGLRLIYFSYDVKMKEKGDIPEGYSVSREKKERFSLILESASTNQTSMYLCASSPPLGRGNQETQYFGPGTRLLVL.